This is a list of T cell receptor beta chains from one sample in a study of blood T cells in healthy people across ages. TCRdb reprocessed the 5' RACE reads via MiXCR and lists one record per CDR3 protein. In the table there are over 750,000 distinct CDR3 sequences, 20% to 30% of which are singletons. The same data also contributed to another study, on T cells of mothers and their children.

Sequenced input: blood. These receptors were collected from a boy between 10 and 17 years old in good health. Both conserved end residues are part of each CDR3. A D gene is named only where the DNA matches it firmly. A row's size may be missing; if present it is once, few, many or a size class.

V: TRBV29-1
J: TRBJ1-2
size: NA
D: NA
CDR3: CSVEDLEGYTF
DNA: TGCAGCGTTGAAGACTTGGAAGGCTACACCTTC

V: TRBV18
J: TRBJ2-7
size: NA
D: TRBD1
CDR3: CASSPPGQPSYEQYF
DNA: TGTGCCAGCTCACCACCGGGACAGCCCTCCTACGAGCAGTACTTC

V: TRBV7-8
J: TRBJ1-4
size: few
D: NA
CDR3: CASSSDSGAEKLFF
DNA: TGTGCCAGCAGCTCGGACAGCGGGGCGGAAAAACTGTTTTTT

V: TRBV5-6
J: TRBJ2-5
size: NA
D: TRBD2
CDR3: CASSLLLAGGLAETQYF
DNA: TGTGCCAGCAGCTTGTTGCTAGCGGGGGGGCTGGCGGAGACCCAGTACTTC

V: TRBV5-1
J: TRBJ2-5
size: NA
D: TRBD2
CDR3: CASSWSGGGEETQYF
DNA: TGCGCCAGCAGCTGGAGCGGGGGGGGAGAAGAGACCCAGTACTTC

V: TRBV6-2/TRBV6-3
J: TRBJ1-3
size: NA
D: NA
CDR3: CASSYPPGSGNTIYF
DNA: TGTGCCAGCAGTTACCCGCCCGGCTCTGGAAACACCATATATTTT

V: TRBV20-1
J: TRBJ1-2
size: NA
D: NA
CDR3: CSATGTAYYGYTF
DNA: TGCAGTGCTACCGGGACGGCATACTATGGCTACACCTTC

V: TRBV7-9
J: TRBJ2-1
size: few
D: TRBD1
CDR3: CASRTGTDNEQFF
DNA: TGTGCCAGCAGGACCGGGACAGACAATGAGCAGTTCTTC

V: TRBV9
J: TRBJ1-1
size: NA
D: NA
CDR3: CASSVDRQQNTEAFF
DNA: TGTGCCAGCAGCGTAGACCGACAGCAAAACACTGAAGCTTTCTTT

V: TRBV28
J: TRBJ1-5
size: few
D: NA
CDR3: CASSDYRVAINQPQHF
DNA: TGTGCCAGCAGTGACTACAGGGTTGCGATCAATCAGCCCCAGCATTTT

V: TRBV5-1
J: TRBJ2-7
size: NA
D: TRBD1
CDR3: CASRSGTGIYEQYF
DNA: TGCGCCAGCAGGTCCGGGACAGGCATCTACGAGCAGTACTTC

V: TRBV6-6
J: TRBJ1-1
size: NA
D: TRBD1
CDR3: CASSSGTGMRAEAFF
DNA: TGTGCCAGCAGTTCCGGGACAGGGATGAGGGCTGAAGCTTTCTTT

V: TRBV28
J: TRBJ2-5
size: few
D: NA
CDR3: CASRSPGAGETQYF
DNA: TGTGCCAGCAGGTCGCCGGGGGCAGGGGAGACCCAGTACTTC

V: TRBV7-2
J: TRBJ2-2
size: once
D: TRBD1
CDR3: CASSREGPGGNTGELFF
DNA: TGTGCCAGCAGCCGAGAGGGTCCAGGGGGCAACACCGGGGAGCTGTTTTTT

V: TRBV7-6
J: TRBJ2-5
size: NA
D: NA
CDR3: CASSLVPGRMETQYF
DNA: TGTGCCAGCAGCTTAGTTCCAGGGAGGATGGAGACCCAGTACTTC

V: TRBV5-4
J: TRBJ2-7
size: NA
D: TRBD2
CDR3: CASSLSSLAGKEQYF
DNA: TGTGCCAGCAGCTTAAGTTCCCTAGCGGGGAAGGAGCAGTACTTC

V: TRBV12-3/TRBV12-4
J: TRBJ1-6
size: few
D: TRBD1
CDR3: CASSLQGAGNSPLHF
DNA: TGTGCCAGCAGTCTACAGGGGGCCGGTAATTCACCCCTCCACTTT

V: TRBV11-2
J: TRBJ2-1
size: NA
D: NA
CDR3: CASSPNFSGGEQFF
DNA: TGTGCCAGCAGCCCGAACTTTAGCGGAGGGGAGCAGTTCTTC

V: TRBV13
J: TRBJ2-5
size: few
D: TRBD2
CDR3: CASSLGIAGGPEETQYF
DNA: TGTGCCAGCAGCTTAGGAATAGCGGGAGGGCCGGAAGAGACCCAGTACTTC

V: TRBV7-9
J: TRBJ2-7
size: few
D: NA
CDR3: CASSSPQGISYEQYF
DNA: TGTGCCAGCAGCTCCCCACAGGGAATATCCTACGAGCAGTACTTC

V: TRBV29-1
J: TRBJ1-2
size: NA
D: NA
CDR3: CSVAQGDYGYTF
DNA: TGCAGCGTTGCACAGGGTGACTATGGCTACACCTTC

V: TRBV5-1
J: TRBJ2-7
size: NA
D: NA
CDR3: CASGGDCSYEQYF
DNA: TGCGCCAGCGGAGGGGACTGCTCCTACGAGCAGTACTTC

V: TRBV7-9
J: TRBJ2-2
size: NA
D: NA
CDR3: CASRAPGLLTGELFF
DNA: TGTGCCAGCAGGGCACCGGGACTCCTCACCGGGGAGCTGTTTTTT

V: TRBV9
J: TRBJ1-5
size: NA
D: NA
CDR3: CASSVGALSGPQHF
DNA: TGTGCCAGCAGCGTAGGAGCCCTCTCGGGGCCCCAGCATTTT

V: TRBV3-1
J: TRBJ1-5
size: few
D: NA
CDR3: CASSQGQQPQHF
DNA: TGTGCCAGCAGCCAGGGGCAACAGCCCCAGCATTTT

V: TRBV4-1
J: TRBJ2-3
size: NA
D: NA
CDR3: CASSQTGASTDTQYF
DNA: TGCGCCAGCAGCCAAACAGGAGCTAGCACAGATACGCAGTATTTT

V: TRBV29-1
J: TRBJ2-3
size: NA
D: TRBD2
CDR3: CSTKPGDYFPDTQYF
DNA: TGCAGCACGAAACCCGGGGACTACTTCCCAGATACGCAGTATTTT

V: TRBV27
J: TRBJ1-6
size: NA
D: TRBD1
CDR3: CASSLDRGPSPLHF
DNA: TGTGCCAGCAGTTTAGACAGGGGGCCTTCACCCCTCCACTTT

V: TRBV9
J: TRBJ2-5
size: NA
D: NA
CDR3: CASSTERETRGETQYF
DNA: TGTGCCAGCAGCACGGAGAGGGAAACTAGGGGGGAGACCCAGTACTTC

V: TRBV9
J: TRBJ2-7
size: few
D: NA
CDR3: CASSVDSRDEQYF
DNA: TGTGCCAGCAGCGTAGACAGTAGGGACGAGCAGTACTTC

V: TRBV18
J: TRBJ2-5
size: few
D: NA
CDR3: CASPPRADQETQYF
DNA: TGTGCCAGCCCACCACGGGCAGACCAAGAGACCCAGTACTTC

V: TRBV15
J: TRBJ1-5
size: NA
D: NA
CDR3: CATSRVRLGQKNQPQHF
DNA: TGTGCCACCAGCAGAGTTAGGTTAGGGCAGAAGAATCAGCCCCAGCATTTT

V: TRBV20-1
J: TRBJ1-4
size: NA
D: NA
CDR3: CSARAKRINEKLFF
DNA: TGCAGTGCTAGAGCTAAGAGAATAAATGAAAAACTGTTTTTT

V: TRBV7-8
J: TRBJ2-7
size: NA
D: NA
CDR3: CASSPGLGDEQYF
DNA: TGTGCCAGCAGCCCGGGACTCGGAGACGAGCAGTACTTC

V: TRBV5-1
J: TRBJ2-2
size: NA
D: TRBD2
CDR3: CASSLIGLAGLNTGELFF
DNA: TGCGCCAGCAGCTTGATCGGACTAGCGGGCTTGAACACCGGGGAGCTGTTTTTT

V: TRBV12-3/TRBV12-4
J: TRBJ1-5
size: few
D: NA
CDR3: CASSGTGEVQPQHF
DNA: TGTGCCAGCAGTGGGACGGGGGAAGTGCAGCCCCAGCATTTT

V: TRBV3-1
J: TRBJ2-5
size: NA
D: NA
CDR3: CASSQGHVPGTQYF
DNA: TGTGCCAGCAGCCAAGGGCACGTACCGGGGACCCAGTACTTC

V: TRBV4-1
J: TRBJ2-1
size: few
D: NA
CDR3: CASSITPTALGDEQFF
DNA: TGCGCCAGCAGCATCACCCCGACAGCTCTAGGGGATGAGCAGTTCTTC

V: TRBV29-1
J: TRBJ2-3
size: NA
D: NA
CDR3: CSVGWRLNTDTQYF
DNA: TGCAGCGTTGGATGGCGGCTCAACACAGATACGCAGTATTTT

V: TRBV4-1
J: TRBJ1-4
size: few
D: NA
CDR3: CASSQVLPSKEKLFF
DNA: TGCGCCAGCAGCCAAGTTTTACCGTCGAAGGAAAAACTGTTTTTT

V: TRBV27
J: TRBJ1-6
size: few
D: NA
CDR3: CASSSLLSSYNSPLHF
DNA: TGTGCCAGCAGCTCACTACTGAGCTCCTATAATTCACCCCTCCACTTT

V: TRBV20-1
J: TRBJ2-4
size: few
D: TRBD2
CDR3: CSARLAGGSGLAKNIQYF
DNA: TGCAGTGCTAGGCTAGCGGGAGGGTCGGGTTTAGCCAAAAACATTCAGTACTTC

V: TRBV12-3/TRBV12-4
J: TRBJ1-6
size: NA
D: NA
CDR3: CASRVESYNSPLHF
DNA: TGTGCCAGCAGGGTAGAGTCCTATAATTCACCCCTCCACTTT

V: TRBV20-1
J: TRBJ2-7
size: NA
D: TRBD1
CDR3: CSAAGTGFTYEQYF
DNA: TGCAGTGCAGCCGGGACAGGTTTCACCTACGAGCAGTACTTC

V: TRBV15
J: TRBJ2-7
size: few
D: NA
CDR3: CATSRERVGAYEQYF
DNA: TGTGCCACCAGCAGAGAACGGGTAGGGGCCTACGAGCAGTACTTC

V: TRBV7-3
J: TRBJ1-2
size: few
D: NA
CDR3: CASSLTGRTSYGYTF
DNA: TGTGCCAGCAGCTTAACCGGACGGACTAGCTATGGCTACACCTTC

V: TRBV29-1
J: TRBJ2-1
size: NA
D: NA
CDR3: CSVVAGSNGQFF
DNA: TGCAGCGTTGTGGCAGGATCCAATGGGCAGTTCTTC

V: TRBV15
J: TRBJ2-7
size: few
D: NA
CDR3: CATSSDRSSYEQYF
DNA: TGTGCCACCAGCAGCGACCGTAGCTCCTACGAGCAGTACTTC

V: TRBV5-1
J: TRBJ2-5
size: NA
D: TRBD1
CDR3: CASSSDRHQETQYF
DNA: TGCGCCAGCAGCTCGGACAGGCACCAAGAGACCCAGTACTTC